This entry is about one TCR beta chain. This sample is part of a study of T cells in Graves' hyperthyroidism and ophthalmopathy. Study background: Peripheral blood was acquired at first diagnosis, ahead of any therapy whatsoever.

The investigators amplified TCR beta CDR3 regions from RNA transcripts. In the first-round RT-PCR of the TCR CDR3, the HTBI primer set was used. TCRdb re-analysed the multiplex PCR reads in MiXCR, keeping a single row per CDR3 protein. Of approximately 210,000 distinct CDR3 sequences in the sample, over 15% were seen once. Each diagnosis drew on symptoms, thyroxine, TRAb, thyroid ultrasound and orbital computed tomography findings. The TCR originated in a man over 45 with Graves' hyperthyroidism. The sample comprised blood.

The CDR3 protein is CASSEEGGTEAFF. Here the CDR3 DNA reads TGTGCCAGCAGTGAAGAAGGGGGCACTGAAGCTTTCTTT. The J gene is TRBJ1-1, the V gene TRBV2, with D possibly being TRBD1 (6 bases). Trimming removed 1 base from V and 4 bases from J, with 7 bases in between. This CDR3 comprises 13 residues. The germline V gene has CDR1 SNHLY and CDR2 FYNNEI.